The rows below give T cell receptor beta chains drawn from one sample of a study of long-term antiretroviral therapy in people with HIV. Only in-frame clones appear in the TCRdb table, and some are missing; sequencing was by immunoSEQ multiplex PCR. The data hold 18,000 or so clones, with more than 70% observed a single time. The sequences come from unsorted PBMCs, collected at the start of antiretroviral therapy, before treatment. All receptors come from a woman between 40 and 50 years old with HIV. CDR3s include the opening cysteine and the closing phenylalanine or tryptophan. The D gene is left open where the match is weak. Size is omitted from some rows. Given values are once, few, many or a class for expanded clones.

TRBV27	NA	NA	TRBJ1-4	CASSRMPGQFGEKLFF	TGTGCCAGCAGTCGGATGCCCGGACAGTTCGGTGAAAAACTGTTTTTT
TRBV5-1	NA	NA	TRBJ2-1	CASSFSAGLRDEQFF	TGCGCCAGCAGCTTCTCGGCAGGACTAAGAGATGAGCAGTTCTTC
TRBV15	NA	NA	TRBJ2-1	CATSRSPAGANYNEQFF	TGTGCCACCAGCAGATCCCCGGCGGGGGCAAACTACAATGAGCAGTTCTTC
TRBV5-6	NA	NA	TRBJ2-7	CASSLGPEQYF	TGTGCCAGCAGCTTGGGGCCCGAGCAGTACTTC
TRBV27	NA	once	TRBJ2-1	CASRPSRGNEQFF	TGTGCCAGCAGACCTTCCAGGGGCAATGAGCAGTTCTTC
TRBV18	TRBD1	NA	TRBJ2-7	CASSPPGGTGVYEQYF	TGTGCCAGCTCACCACCTGGGGGGACAGGGGTATACGAGCAGTACTTC
TRBV6-5	TRBD2	NA	TRBJ2-2	CASGMAGGRTGELFF	TGTGCCAGCGGTATGGCGGGGGGGAGAACCGGGGAGCTGTTTTTT
TRBV11-2	TRBD2	NA	TRBJ2-3	CASSSSPGLAVLTDTQYF	TGTGCCAGCAGCTCCAGTCCCGGACTAGCGGTCCTCACAGATACGCAGTATTTT
TRBV21-1	NA	NA	TRBJ2-7	CASSTRDRAYEQYF	TGTGCCAGCAGCACCCGGGACAGGGCCTACGAGCAGTACTTC
TRBV28	NA	few	TRBJ1-2	CASSLGRAGLYGYTF	TGTGCCAGCAGTTTAGGTAGGGCAGGTCTCTATGGCTACACCTTC
TRBV7-2	NA	few	TRBJ1-5	CASSLFGDSNQPQHF	TGTGCCAGCAGCTTATTCGGGGATAGCAATCAGCCCCAGCATTTT
TRBV7-9	TRBD2	NA	TRBJ2-1	CASSFVAGGSEQFF	TGTGCCAGCAGCTTTGTAGCGGGGGGCAGTGAGCAGTTCTTC
TRBV9	NA	once	TRBJ2-2	CASSVGSGARTGELFF	TGTGCCAGCAGCGTAGGCTCGGGGGCAAGGACCGGGGAGCTGTTTTTT
TRBV4-1	NA	NA	TRBJ1-2	CASSPVYPLGRNYGYTF	TGCGCCAGCAGCCCTGTATATCCGCTAGGGAGGAACTATGGCTACACCTTC
TRBV28	NA	medium-sized	TRBJ1-2	CASTSSYGYTF	TGTGCCAGCACCTCATCCTATGGCTACACCTTC
TRBV7-2	TRBD1	NA	TRBJ2-1	CASSLAQGVSNNEQFF	TGTGCCAGCAGCTTAGCGCAGGGGGTATCGAACAATGAGCAGTTCTTC
TRBV19	NA	NA	TRBJ2-2	CASSMNGATGELFF	TGTGCCAGTAGTATGAACGGAGCCACCGGGGAGCTGTTTTTT
TRBV5-6	NA	once	TRBJ2-2	CASSLRMSRELFF	TGTGCCAGCAGCTTGCGGATGTCGAGGGAGCTGTTTTTT
TRBV6-6	NA	few	TRBJ1-2	CASSRGTDNYGYTF	TGTGCCAGCAGTCGAGGGACCGATAACTATGGCTACACCTTC
TRBV30	TRBD1	few	TRBJ1-2	CALTGGGQGTRSYGYTF	TGTGCCTTGACGGGTGGGGGACAGGGCACCCGGAGCTATGGCTACACCTTC
TRBV27	NA	NA	TRBJ2-7	CASSSRGDEQYF	TGTGCCAGCAGTTCAAGGGGTGACGAGCAGTACTTC
TRBV28	NA	few	TRBJ1-2	CASSLFRPDGYTF	TGTGCCAGCAGTTTATTTCGCCCAGATGGCTACACCTTC
TRBV28	NA	NA	TRBJ2-2	CASSLTRRGGGELFF	TGTGCCAGCAGTTTGACTCGCCGTGGTGGCGGGGAGCTGTTTTTT
TRBV6-5	TRBD1	NA	TRBJ1-2	CASSRRDRGIHGYTF	TGTGCCAGCAGCCGACGGGACAGGGGAATCCATGGCTACACCTTC
TRBV19	TRBD1	NA	TRBJ2-2	CASRTGGSNTGELFF	TGTGCCAGTAGAACAGGGGGGTCGAACACCGGGGAGCTGTTTTTT
TRBV11-2	NA	NA	TRBJ1-5	CASSSNRQPGAQHF	TGTGCCAGCAGCTCGAACAGGCAACCGGGGGCCCAGCATTTT
TRBV5-1	TRBD2	NA	TRBJ2-7	CASSERGGYAYEQYF	TGCGCCAGCAGCGAGCGGGGGGGCTATGCCTACGAGCAGTACTTC
TRBV5-4	TRBD1	NA	TRBJ1-6	CASSSRDRRNSPLHF	TGTGCCAGCAGCTCTAGGGACAGAAGAAATTCACCCCTCCACTTT
TRBV5-6	NA	NA	TRBJ2-5	CASSFSGWWQERETQYF	TGTGCCAGCAGCTTTTCGGGATGGTGGCAGGAGAGAGAGACCCAGTACTTC
TRBV23-1	NA	once	TRBJ2-2	CASSLRGGGELFF	TGCGCCAGCAGTCTAAGGGGTGGCGGGGAGCTGTTTTTT
TRBV30	TRBD1	NA	TRBJ2-7	CAWKRDREGEQYF	TGTGCCTGGAAACGGGACAGGGAAGGCGAGCAGTACTTC
TRBV2	NA	NA	TRBJ2-7	CASTGDGVGEQYF	TGTGCCAGCACGGGGGACGGGGTGGGCGAGCAGTACTTC
TRBV5-1	NA	NA	TRBJ2-7	CASSLGEQIEQYF	TGCGCCAGCAGCTTGGGAGAACAGATCGAGCAGTACTTC
TRBV7-2	NA	NA	TRBJ1-3	CASSPGLGNTIYF	TGTGCCAGCAGCCCAGGACTTGGAAACACCATATATTTT
TRBV5-1	NA	NA	TRBJ2-7	CASSLRQDSSYEQYF	TGCGCCAGCAGCTTGAGACAGGATAGCTCCTACGAGCAGTACTTC
TRBV15	NA	few	TRBJ1-5	CATSSVQGSNQPQHF	TGTGCCACCAGCAGCGTACAGGGAAGCAATCAGCCCCAGCATTTT
TRBV11-2	TRBD1	NA	TRBJ1-4	CASSLEQGAGKLFF	TGTGCCAGCAGCTTAGAGCAGGGGGCGGGAAAACTGTTTTTT
TRBV27	TRBD2	NA	TRBJ2-3	CASSPLVSGGPTSTDTQYF	TGTGCCAGCAGTCCTCTGGTTAGCGGGGGGCCGACTAGCACAGATACGCAGTATTTT
TRBV7-9	NA	NA	TRBJ2-2	CASSQMAGGELFF	TGTGCCAGCAGCCAGATGGCCGGCGGGGAGCTGTTTTTT
TRBV20-1	NA	NA	TRBJ2-2	CSAANTGELFF	TGCAGTGCAGCGAACACCGGGGAGCTGTTTTTT
TRBV2	NA	NA	TRBJ2-3	CASSGVFTDTQYF	TGTGCCAGCAGTGGGGTCTTCACAGATACGCAGTATTTT
TRBV19	NA	NA	TRBJ2-3	CASSGLMVGPDTQYF	TGTGCCAGTAGTGGTTTAATGGTGGGACCAGATACGCAGTATTTT
TRBV28	NA	few	TRBJ2-7	CASSLSSYEQYF	TGTGCCAGCAGTTTATCCTCGTACGAGCAGTACTTC
TRBV4-3	TRBD1	NA	TRBJ1-4	CASSQDYGTGFNEKLFF	TGCGCCAGCAGCCAAGACTACGGGACAGGGTTTAATGAAAAACTGTTTTTT
TRBV5-1	TRBD1	NA	TRBJ1-3	CASSSDRGSGNTIYF	TGCGCCAGCAGCTCGGACAGGGGCTCGGGAAACACCATATATTTT
TRBV27	TRBD1	once	TRBJ2-7	CASSRSGQGPYEQYF	TGTGCCAGCAGCCGCTCCGGACAGGGACCCTACGAGCAGTACTTC
TRBV19	TRBD1	NA	TRBJ2-2	CASSIAGTATGELFF	TGTGCCAGTAGTATAGCCGGGACAGCCACCGGGGAGCTGTTTTTT
TRBV25-1	NA	medium-sized	TRBJ2-7	CASSELGSHEQYF	TGTGCCAGCAGTGAATTGGGGTCCCACGAGCAGTACTTC
TRBV7-2	TRBD1	NA	TRBJ2-2	CASRTGATTPGELFF	TGTGCCAGCAGGACAGGGGCGACTACACCCGGGGAGCTGTTTTTT
TRBV7-9	NA	NA	TRBJ1-1	CASSSMNTEAFF	TGTGCCAGCAGCTCCATGAACACTGAAGCTTTCTTT
TRBV9	TRBD2	NA	TRBJ2-2	CASSVSGGADTGELFF	TGTGCCAGCAGCGTTAGCGGGGGGGCGGACACCGGGGAGCTGTTTTTT
TRBV5-1	TRBD2	NA	TRBJ2-5	CASSAGTSGWGKETQYF	TGCGCCAGCAGCGCCGGGACTAGCGGTTGGGGTAAAGAGACCCAGTACTTC
TRBV5-4	TRBD2	NA	TRBJ2-5	CASSTTSGVQETQYF	TGTGCCAGCAGCACGACTAGCGGAGTCCAAGAGACCCAGTACTTC
TRBV21-1	NA	NA	TRBJ2-1	CASSKEGMGVDCSYNEQFF	TGTGCCAGCAGCAAAGAAGGCATGGGGGTCGATTGCTCCTACAATGAGCAGTTCTTC
TRBV19	NA	few	TRBJ2-7	CASSSSGRYYEQYF	TGTGCCAGTAGTAGTTCGGGACGGTACTACGAGCAGTACTTC
TRBV7-6	NA	NA	TRBJ2-3	CASSPQGGGRGTDTQYF	TGTGCCAGCAGCCCCCAGGGTGGGGGCCGCGGCACAGATACGCAGTATTTT
TRBV6-4	NA	NA	TRBJ1-2	CASRGPNYGYTF	TGTGCCAGCAGGGGGCCAAACTATGGCTACACCTTC